Below are 11 T cell receptor beta chains sequenced from a single sample in a study of control samples from healthy donors and cancer patients. Profiled with immunoSEQ multiplex PCR; TCRdb holds only in-frame clones, not every one. The sample records 230,000 or so clones, roughly 94% being singletons. What was sequenced was blood. The receptors originated from a man aged 50-59 years in good health.

This sequence joins TRBV21-1 and TRBJ2-3; the table's TRBD2 call for D was not verified on the DNA. TRBV21-1 is tagged as a pseudogene. CDR3 length equals 16 residues. The CDR3 is CASPRRETARTDTQYF. CDR3 coding DNA: TGTGCCAGCCCTCGGCGGGAGACCGCCCGCACAGATACGCAGTATTTT.

The gene calls are TRBV9 and TRBJ2-1; no reliable D call. Trimming took 0 bases from V and 5 from J, leaving 9 bases between them. CDR1 is SGDLS, CDR2 YYNGEE, per germline. The CDR3 spans 14 residues. The DNA for the CDR3 is TGTGCCAGCAGCGTAGCGGGTAGTAACAATGAGCAGTTCTTC. It yields the protein CASSVAGSNNEQFF.

The chain combines TRBV24-1 with TRBJ1-2; maybe TRBD1 (5 bases). The ends were cut back, 12 bases at V and 7 bases at J, with 17 bases in the middle. Germline V lookup: CDR1 KGHDR, CDR2 SFDVKD. The CDR3 spans 12 residues. The CDR3 reads CAASSQGGGYTF. In nucleotides, the CDR3 is TGTGCCGCCTCAAGCCAGGGCGGTGGCTACACCTTC.

J is TRBJ2-2 and V is TRBV19; maybe TRBD2 (5 bases). This CDR3 has 14 residues. Per germline, CDR1 LNHDA and CDR2 SQIVND (reference sequence). V dropped 8 bases and J dropped 2 bases, with 12 bases sitting between them. CDR3 sequence: CASCRTVNTGELFF. The CDR3 DNA reads as TGTGCCAGTTGTAGGACTGTCAACACCGGGGAGCTGTTTTTT.

This chain uses TRBV12-3 or TRBV12-4 with TRBJ1-5, with D maybe TRBD1 (5 bases). The CDR3 totals 12 residues. Trimming took 3 bases from V and 7 from J, leaving 7 bases between them. The CDR3 DNA reads TGTGCCAGCAGTTTTCAGGGACAGCCCCAGCATTTT. Encoded protein: CASSFQGQPQHF.

The chain recombines TRBV2 with TRBJ2-7; D call uncertain. This CDR3 comprises 12 residues. V was shortened by 8 bases and J by 11 bases, with 19 bases between the two germline ends. The germline CDR1 and CDR2 sequences are SNHLY and FYNNEI. CDR3 in DNA: TGTGCCAGCGAGATCCGCCCCGGGTTTAAGTACGTC. Translated, it gives CASEIRPGFKYV.

V usage is TRBV15 and J usage is TRBJ2-3; TRBD2 aligns across 7 bases. With 3 bases clipped from V and 7 bases from J, the junction kept 13 bases outside the gene matches. The CDR3 totals 16 residues. CDR1 is LNHNV and CDR2 is YYDKDF in the germline V gene (reference sequence). In DNA, the CDR3 is TGTGCCACCAGCAGTCACCATTCCGCTAGCGGATATACGCAGTATTTT. It encodes CATSSHHSASGYTQYF.

The chain carries TRBV7-9 and TRBJ1-1; D is undetermined. CDR3 size: 14 residues. Trimming shortened V by 5 bases and J by 1 base, and 11 bases separated the two germline ends. Germline-derived CDR1 and CDR2 are SEHNR and FQNEAQ (reference sequence). CDR3 loop: CASSLRDKNTEAFF. CDR3 nucleotide sequence: TGTGCCAGCAGCCTCAGAGACAAGAACACTGAAGCTTTCTTT.

The chain couples TRBV5-5 to TRBJ2-7; 9 nucleotides align to TRBD1. This CDR3 region has 16 residues. Germline V gene data show CDR1 as SGHKS and CDR2 as YYEKEE (reference sequence). Germline trimming cut 4 bases from V and 1 base from J; bases unmatched to any gene: 9. CDR3 amino acids: CASSPPSGTGSYEQYF. The CDR3 DNA reads as TGTGCCAGCAGCCCCCCCTCCGGGACAGGGTCCTACGAGCAGTACTTC. Complete variable domain (other parts from reference TRBV5-5 and TRBJ2-7): DAGVTQSPTHLIKTRGQQVTLRCSPISGHKSVSWYQQVLGQGPQFIFQYYEKEERGRGNFPDRFSARQFPNYSSELNVNALLLGDSALYLCASSPPSGTGSYEQYFGPGTRLTVT.

This chain joins TRBV10-1 and TRBJ2-2; 7 nucleotides line up with TRBD1. The junction had 0 bases not matched to a gene; V was cut back by 4 bases and J by 4 bases. Germline loops: CDR1 WNHNN, CDR2 SYGVQD (reference sequence). This CDR3 contains 13 residues. CDR3 DNA sequence: TGCGCCAGCAGTGCAGGGGGCACCGGGGAGCTGTTTTTT. Its translation: CASSAGGTGELFF.

This clone was counted once. V gene TRBV2 combines with J gene TRBJ1-3, with D unclear. Germline V gives CDR1 SNHLY, CDR2 FYNNEI. Trimming cost V 8 bases and J 4 bases, with 15 bases left between them. The CDR3 contains 14 residues. DNA of the CDR3: TGTGCCAGCTCTCCCCAAATAAGCGGAAACACCATATATTTT. Its protein product is CASSPQISGNTIYF.